The clone carrying this T cell receptor beta chain was recorded at least ten times. The antigen is undetermined. No cell sorting was done before RNA was extracted from the tissue. Newly diagnosed lung cancer patients had thoracic surgery in China, August–late 2014, without prior chemotherapy. This CDR3 is 15 amino acids long. V dropped 6 bases and J dropped 5; count of bases not matched to a gene: 12. Germline V lookup: CDR1 MNHNS, CDR2 SASEGT. The library came from three nested PCR rounds adapted from ARM-PCR protocols. Using its own MiXCR run on the multiplex PCR reads, TCRdb lists one record per CDR3 protein. The sample holds just over 200,000 distinct CDR3 sequences, about 76% seen once. The source of the sample is a study of tumor and adjacent non-tumor tissue in lung cancer. About the research overall: The cohort had 12 adenocarcinoma, 2 squamous cell and 1 small cell patients. Aged about 30 to 85 years, patients included roughly ten men and 5 women with stage I to III disease. Study-level findings and limits: Higher tumor TCR diversity was associated with shorter survival.

The TCR sequence derives from a man in his fifties or sixties with non-small cell lung cancer. The chain combines TRBV6-1 with TRBJ2-7; 8 nucleotides agree with TRBD2. Sequencing was carried out using lung tumor tissue. The CDR3 sequence: CASRPLAGGSHEQYF. CDR3 DNA: TGTGCCAGCAGACCCCTCGCGGGGGGTTCCCACGAGCAGTACTTC.